This T cell receptor (beta chain) was captured in a study of shared clonotypes between healthy human individuals. Study-wide points: Despite large depth, rarefaction showed incomplete sorted-subset sequencing.

Cells designated naive CD8 were CD45RO-negative and were positively selected for CCR7, with terminally differentiated effector memory CD45RA+ cells excluded. Only one count was recorded for this clone. Its antigen is unknown. The method was immunoSEQ multiplex PCR; TCRdb's version includes in-frame clones alone and lacks a portion of them. The sample includes about 1.9 million clones, about 93% seen only once; the top ten take around 1.8%. Sequencing input: naive CD8+ T cells from PBMCs. This TCR derives from a man aged 18 to 29 in good health. Some clones in this sample may be carry-over from other donors' samples.

The CDR3 DNA is TGTGCCAGCCCCTCTCCTGGGTCCCTCCTGGCTTTCTTT. This gives the protein CASPSPGSLLAFF. This chain uses TRBV7-9 with TRBJ1-1; D not resolved. Germline lookup yields CDR1 SEHNR and CDR2 FQNEAQ (reference sequence). This CDR3 has 13 residues. V gave up 8 bases and J gave up 11 bases, with 21 bases separating them.